The T cell receptor beta chain under discussion was sequenced for a study of T cells after yellow fever vaccination. This clonotype was seen at least ten times. Its target is unknown. Study-wide findings and caveats: Just a small share of clonotypes turned up in the CD4 compartment as well as the CD8 compartment. Clones that expanded after primary vaccination mostly reappeared after the booster (96% CD4, roughly 87% CD8). Contaminants from the bulk population, in the form of abundant clonotypes, could be found in FACS-sorted repertoires. Weaker, the secondary response had a peak occurring faster, on day 5 versus 15.

V lost 4 bases and J lost 9; bases outside the gene matches: 16. Per germline, CDR1 SGHRS and CDR2 YFSETQ. This CDR3 has 17 amino acids. TCRdb reanalysed the 5' RACE reads using MiXCR and keeps one entry per CDR3 protein. Here the sample spans 250,000 to 350,000 distinct CDR3 sequences, approximately 4% being singletons. The chain combines TRBV5-1 with TRBJ1-6; 7 positions match TRBD1. The receptor was isolated from a man aged 18 to 30 who received the YFV17D yellow fever vaccine. Source: PBMCs, taken 15 days after the yellow fever booster vaccination. CDR3 coding DNA: TGCGCCAGCAGCCCGGAGGGGGCCCGAATATCAAGTTCACCCCTCCACTTT. Translated, it gives CASSPEGARISSSPLHF.